The source of this TCR beta chain is a study of blood T cell repertoires in COVID-19. The CDR3 extends over 19 amino acids. Original methodology: The assay estimated nucleated cells by amplifying reference gene primers. TCRdb keeps only in-frame clones here, not all; method: immunoSEQ multiplex PCR. The V and J calls and the clone size are those of that table, but D and trimming were determined from the DNA. The table includes some 350,000 clones, over 75% detected once. Adults between about 18 and 95 years of age took part from under 25 US areas. Participant-given clinical history determined each cohort assignment. Recovered status in Cohort 3 required two negative PCRs, clearance, or symptom resolution.

The sequence was collected from a man younger than 40 who had recovered from COVID-19. The sample was PBMCs or T cells enriched from blood (not recorded which). The chain is built from TRBV1 and TRBJ2-2; the table gives TRBD2 as D, unverified against the DNA. TRBV1 is a pseudogene. The CDR3 loop is CTSSQPSVGLAANTGELFF. The DNA for the CDR3 is TGCACCAGCAGCCAGCCTTCCGTCGGACTAGCGGCCAACACCGGGGAGCTGTTTTTT.